The 17 T cell receptor beta chains presented below share a single source sample, sequenced in a study of blood T cell repertoires in COVID-19. Sequenced by immunoSEQ multiplex PCR; TCRdb stores in-frame clones only, minus some. The sample consists of a few hundred thousand clones, around 89% of them appearing once. Material: PBMCs or T cells enriched from blood (not recorded which). These receptors were taken from a man aged 18 to 29 who had recovered from COVID-19.

The chain is built from TRBV11-2 and TRBJ1-2, with D possibly matching TRBD1 (5 bases). This CDR3 comprises 12 residues. Germline CDR1 and CDR2: SGHAT and FQNNGV. The V gene lost 5 bases and the J gene lost 7 bases, with 11 bases spanning the gap. The CDR3 nucleotides read TGTGCCAGCAGCACCCAGGGAAGTGGCTACACCTTC. This gives the protein CASSTQGSGYTF.

V and J are TRBV5-1 and TRBJ2-7; weak D call: TRBD2 (5 bases). CDR1 is SGHRS and CDR2 is YFSETQ in the germline V gene. The CDR3 is 11 amino acids. Trimming left V 7 bases short and J 3 bases short, with 8 bases between. This CDR3 is CASREDYEQYF. The CDR3 DNA is TGCGCCAGCCGGGAAGACTACGAGCAGTACTTC.

This chain connects TRBV5-4 to TRBJ2-7, with TRBD2 identical over 14 bases. This CDR3 region has 16 residues. V dropped 4 bases and J dropped 3; count of bases not matched to a gene: 6. Germline values: CDR1 SGHNT, CDR2 YYREEE (reference sequence). The CDR3 region has the DNA TGTGCCAGCAGCCCGGCCGGGACTAGCGGGGGCTACGAGCAGTACTTC. Amino acid sequence: CASSPAGTSGGYEQYF.

The chain has TRBV5-3 and TRBJ2-2, with D perhaps TRBD1 (5 bases). TRBV5-3 is assigned to the ORF class and has an uncertain function. Trimming left V 3 bases short and J 0 bases short, with 18 bases between. CDR3 size: 18 residues. CDR3 DNA: TGTGCCAGAAGCTGTGACAGCCCCGATTCCTCGAACACCGGGGAGCTGTTTTTT. Translating gives CARSCDSPDSSNTGELFF.

V gene TRBV11-3 combines with J gene TRBJ2-1; D possibly corresponds to TRBD2 (6 bases). This CDR3 is built from 12 residues. V was pared by 3 bases and J by 9 bases, with 9 bases between. Germline CDR1 SGHNT, CDR2 YENEEA. The CDR3 bases are TGTGCCAGCAGCTTTGCGGGGACTGAGCAGTTCTTC. This sequence encodes CASSFAGTEQFF.

The gene calls are TRBV7-2 and TRBJ1-3, with D uncertain. CDR3 length: 16 amino acids. The germline V gene has CDR1 SGHTA and CDR2 FQGNSA. V was shortened by 3 bases and J by 7 bases, with 19 bases between the two germline ends. DNA for the CDR3: TGTGCCAGCAGCTTTGGCTATATGGGCATCCGGAACACCATATATTTT. Its translation: CASSFGYMGIRNTIYF.

CDR3 sequence reads: CASSYEDRETFF. In DNA form, the CDR3 reads TGTGCCAGCAGCTATGAGGACAGGGAGACTTTCTTT. The gene calls are TRBV7-9 and TRBJ1-1; 8 bases line up with TRBD1. CDR3 length equals 12 residues. V shed 4 bases and J 12 bases; nucleotides not matched to a gene: 7. The germline V gene has CDR1 SEHNR and CDR2 FQNEAQ (reference sequence).

The chain uses TRBV6-6 and TRBJ1-1; 10 bases are shared with TRBD1. The germline V gene encodes CDR1 MNHNY and CDR2 SVGAGI (reference sequence). This CDR3 is 14 amino acids long. Trimming removed 7 bases from V and 6 bases from J; junction bases left unmatched: 8. CDR3 region: CASNVGQGVSEAFF. CDR3 DNA sequence: TGTGCCAGCAACGTTGGACAGGGGGTGTCTGAAGCTTTCTTT.

The chain recombines TRBV7-9 with TRBJ2-7; 7 bases map to TRBD1. The trim removed 0 bases at V and 4 bases at J, leaving 6 bases unmatched. Germline V gene sequence: CDR1 SEHNR, CDR2 FQNEAQ (reference sequence). The CDR3 covers 15 residues. The CDR3 loop reads CASSLAYGTAYEQYF. As DNA, the CDR3 is TGTGCCAGCAGCTTAGCGTATGGGACAGCATACGAGCAGTACTTC.

The rearrangement joins TRBV5-1 to TRBJ2-3; 11 nucleotides match TRBD2. The CDR3 is made up of 17 amino acids. Unmatched junction bases numbered 7, after V lost 4 bases and J lost 0 bases. CDR1 and CDR2 from the germline V gene are SGHRS and YFSETQ. In DNA, the CDR3 is TGCGCCAGCAGCCAGGCTAGCGGGGGGCAGAGCACAGATACGCAGTATTTT. Translated, it gives CASSQASGGQSTDTQYF. Supplemented by reference TRBV5-1 and TRBJ2-3, the full variable domain reads KAGVTQTPRYLIKTRGQQVTLSCSPISGHRSVSWYQQTPGQGLQFLFEYFSETQRNKGNFPGRFSGRQFSNSRSEMNVSTLELGDSALYLCASSQASGGQSTDTQYFGPGTRLTVL.

This clone was seen only a few times. The rearrangement links TRBV6-2 or TRBV6-3 to TRBJ1-2, with a possible D match to TRBD1 (6 bases). The CDR3 runs to 14 residues. Germline assignment: CDR1 MNHEY and CDR2 SVGEGT. V shed 2 bases and J shed 4 bases, with 11 bases lying between them. The CDR3 spells CASSYHGQIYGYTF. The DNA of the CDR3 is TGTGCCAGCAGTTACCACGGACAGATCTATGGCTACACCTTC.

This clone was counted once. The chain combines TRBV19 with TRBJ2-7, with 8 bases aligning to TRBD1. From germline, CDR1 is LNHDA and CDR2 SQIVND (reference sequence). Losses at the gene ends were 3 bases for V and 4 bases for J; bases not matched to a gene: 11. The CDR3 totals 16 residues. Here the CDR3 DNA reads TGTGCCAGTAGTATCCGTAGCCAGGGGGCGCATTACGAGCAGTACTTC. It is translated as CASSIRSQGAHYEQYF.

V is TRBV4-1 and J is TRBJ2-1; 8 nucleotides match TRBD2. V was pared by 1 base and J by 5 bases, with 4 bases of the junction left unmatched. The length of the CDR3 is 15 residues. Germline CDR1 MGHRA, CDR2 YSYEKL. The CDR3 region is CASSQVKAGDNEQFF. CDR3 coding DNA: TGCGCCAGCAGCCAAGTAAAAGCGGGGGACAATGAGCAGTTCTTC.

V and J are TRBV30 and TRBJ1-4; TRBD1 aligns across 10 bases. CDR1 and CDR2 (germline): GTSNPN, SVGIG (reference sequence). V shed 5 bases, J shed 7 bases, and the junction held 4 bases outside the gene matches. There are 13 residues in the CDR3. The CDR3 sequence is CAWARDRGEKLFF. The CDR3 DNA is TGTGCCTGGGCCCGGGACAGGGGTGAAAAACTGTTTTTT.

This clone showed up just once. The chain is built from TRBV10-3 and TRBJ1-1; TRBD1 is a possible D gene (6 bases). The CDR3 is made up of 14 amino acids. Per germline, CDR1 ENHRY and CDR2 SYGVKD. V was shortened by 7 bases and J by 4 bases, with 16 bases between the two germline ends. This CDR3 is CAIMNRESSTEAFF. The CDR3 nucleotides are TGTGCCATCATGAACAGGGAGTCCTCCACTGAAGCTTTCTTT.

The rearrangement uses TRBV18 and TRBJ2-1, with 11 bases aligning to TRBD2. V shed 3 bases, J shed 5 bases, and the junction held 3 bases outside the gene matches. The CDR3 contains 15 residues. Germline V gene lookup returns CDR1 KGHSH and CDR2 LQKENI. Here the CDR3 reads CASSPRLAGNNEQFF. In DNA, the CDR3 is TGTGCCAGCTCACCGCGACTAGCGGGAAACAATGAGCAGTTCTTC.

The chain's CDR3 is CSVGAPEWSKNIQYF. In DNA, the CDR3 is TGCAGCGTTGGGGCACCAGAATGGTCCAAAAACATTCAGTACTTC. The genes are TRBV29-1 and TRBJ2-4, with D uncertain. The CDR3 is 15 residues long. Germline CDR1 SQVTM, CDR2 ANQGSEA. V was clipped by 4 bases and J by 2 bases, with 15 bases between them.